This entry lists 23 T cell receptor beta chains sequenced from one sample in a study of blood T cell repertoires in COVID-19. TCRdb's table, derived via immunoSEQ multiplex PCR, lists solely in-frame clones and lacks some. The sample has 200,000 to 250,000 clones, approximately 82% seen once. Sequencing input: peripheral blood. The receptors here all came from a woman aged 18 to 35 with acute or convalescent COVID-19.

The sample holds one count of this clone. The CDR3 spells CASSPLAGAYNEQFF. The CDR3 nucleotides read TGTGCCAGCAGTCCCCTAGCGGGAGCCTACAATGAGCAGTTCTTC. This rearrangement joins TRBV27 to TRBJ2-1, with 10 positions matching TRBD2. V lost 5 bases to trimming and J lost 2 bases; unmatched junction nucleotides: 3. The V gene's germline CDR1 is MNHEY and CDR2 SMNVEV (reference sequence). This CDR3 contains 15 residues.

Here the CDR3 reads CASSSVTGNYNSPLHF. DNA of the CDR3: TGTGCCAGCAGTTCGGTCACGGGAAATTATAATTCACCCCTCCACTTT. V gene TRBV27 combines with J gene TRBJ1-6; no reliable D call. The V gene's germline CDR1 is MNHEY and CDR2 SMNVEV (reference sequence). The CDR3 has 16 residues. Trimming stripped 4 bases from V and 4 bases from J, with 14 bases between.

In this sample, this clone turned up a few times. The chain's CDR3 is CASSLDRRGQGEKLFF. Written as DNA, the CDR3 is TGCGCCAGCAGTCTCGATCGCAGGGGGCAAGGCGAAAAACTGTTTTTT. This chain connects TRBV23-1 to TRBJ1-4; TRBD1 aligns across 8 bases. TRBV23-1 is known as an ORF, though its function is uncertain. The length of the CDR3 is 16 residues. J gave up 8 bases and V 4 bases, and 12 bases lay outside the gene matches.

V usage is TRBV11-2 and J usage is TRBJ1-2; weak D call: TRBD1 (5 bases). With 3 bases removed from V and 3 bases from J, the gap between germline ends came to 14 bases. CDR3 length: 15 amino acids. The germline CDR1 and CDR2 sequences are SGHAT and FQNNGV. The CDR3 sequence: CASSLTDSQHYGYTF. The CDR3 region has the DNA TGTGCCAGCAGCTTGACAGATAGCCAACACTATGGCTACACCTTC. Supplemented by reference TRBV11-2 and TRBJ1-2, the full variable domain reads EAGVAQSPRYKIIEKRQSVAFWCNPISGHATLYWYQQILGQGPKLLIQFQNNGVVDDSQLPKDRFSAERLKGVDSTLKIQPAKLEDSAVYLCASSLTDSQHYGYTFGSGTRLTVV.

V and J are TRBV6-2 or TRBV6-3 and TRBJ2-3; TRBD1 might be the D (5 bases). The CDR3 extends over 14 amino acids. Germline-derived CDR1 and CDR2 are MNHEY and SVGEGT. Trimming pared 2 bases from V and 5 bases from J, leaving 11 bases between. CDR3 protein: CASSYLVGVDTQYF. CDR3 in DNA: TGTGCCAGCAGTTACCTGGTAGGGGTAGATACGCAGTATTTT.

The chain couples TRBV6-5 to TRBJ1-5, with 7 bases fitting TRBD1. The CDR3 length is 14 residues. The germline gives CDR1 MNHEY, CDR2 SVGAGI. Trimming cost V 2 bases and J 7 bases; bases outside gene matches: 5. This CDR3 is CASSYIGQDQPQHF. CDR3 sequence (DNA): TGTGCCAGCAGTTACATCGGACAGGACCAGCCCCAGCATTTT.

The CDR3, as DNA: TGTGCCAGCAGGAACAGGGATGCTAGCAATCAGCCCCAGCATTTT. This codes for CASRNRDASNQPQHF. The chain couples TRBV6-5 to TRBJ1-5, with D possibly TRBD1 on 6 matching bases. The germline V gene has CDR1 MNHEY and CDR2 SVGAGI. Deletions cut 6 bases from V and 0 bases from J, with 12 bases between. CDR3 length: 15 amino acids.

This chain links TRBV30 with TRBJ1-4; possibly TRBD1 for D (5 bases). Germline CDR1 and CDR2: GTSNPN and SVGIG (reference sequence). Trimming left V 3 bases short and J 8 bases short, with 25 bases between. CDR3 length equals 17 residues. The CDR3 is CAWSVDPIRDGREKLFF. The CDR3 DNA reads TGTGCCTGGAGCGTAGACCCGATCCGGGACGGGAGGGAAAAACTGTTTTTT.

Turning to this clone: This could be a read error, since a much larger clone is one nucleotide away. The chain couples TRBV7-9 to TRBJ2-7; D is unresolved. The germline gives CDR1 SEHNR, CDR2 FQNEAQ (reference sequence). Trimming removed 3 bases from V and 3 bases from J, with 3 bases in between. The CDR3 has 11 residues. The CDR3 region is CASSFNYEQYF. The CDR3 DNA sequence: TGTGCCAGCAGCTTCAACTACGAGCAGTACTTC.

This clone was detected only a few times. CDR3: CASRQGAVLGGYTF. The CDR3 DNA reads as TGTGCCAGCAGGCAGGGGGCTGTATTGGGTGGCTACACCTTC. J is TRBJ1-2 and V is TRBV9, with 8 bases aligning to TRBD1. This CDR3 is 14 amino acids long. With V trimmed by 5 bases and J by 7 bases, 10 bases remained unmatched. Germline V gene data show CDR1 as SGDLS and CDR2 as YYNGEE.

This clone was seen only a few times. The CDR3 DNA follows: TGTGCCAGTAGCACCAGGGCAGCTGGGGCTTTCTTT. Translating gives CASSTRAAGAFF. The chain is built from TRBV19 and TRBJ1-1; D is perhaps TRBD1 (5 bases). The CDR3 consists of 12 residues. Germline CDR1 is LNHDA and CDR2 is SQIVND (reference sequence). Trimming cost V 6 bases and J 11 bases, with 16 bases left between them.

The chain carries TRBV5-1 and TRBJ2-5; 8 nucleotides align to TRBD2. The germline gives CDR1 SGHRS, CDR2 YFSETQ. The CDR3 extends over 15 amino acids. Trimming removed 2 bases from V and 4 bases from J; junction bases left unmatched: 7. The CDR3 sequence is CASSLLSGRGETQYF. CDR3 nucleotide sequence: TGCGCCAGCAGCTTACTAAGCGGGAGAGGAGAGACCCAGTACTTC.

This chain joins TRBV18 and TRBJ1-1; TRBD1 is a possible D gene (5 bases). This CDR3 comprises 15 residues. Germline CDR1 and CDR2: KGHSH and LQKENI. The V end was cut by 1 base, the J end by 4 bases, with 13 bases between. Here the CDR3 DNA reads TGTGCCAGCTCACCACGGGGTCGGGGGATCACTGAAGCTTTCTTT. Translated: CASSPRGRGITEAFF.

The chain has TRBV19 and TRBJ1-1; TRBD1 agrees at 7 bases. Germline V lookup: CDR1 LNHDA, CDR2 SQIVND (reference sequence). The CDR3 length is 17 residues. With V trimmed by 7 bases and J by 0 bases, 14 bases remained unmatched. CDR3 region: CASNRGTALSMNTEAFF. DNA for the CDR3: TGTGCCAGTAATCGCGGGACAGCCCTATCCATGAACACTGAAGCTTTCTTT.

The chain carries TRBV5-4 and TRBJ2-7; 7 nucleotides align to TRBD1. The CDR3 consists of 16 residues. V shed 4 bases and J 3 bases; nucleotides not matched to a gene: 13. Germline V CDR1 and CDR2: SGHNT, YYREEE (reference sequence). CDR3 residues: CASSLGGPGQSYEQYF. For the CDR3, the DNA is TGTGCCAGCAGCCTGGGCGGTCCGGGACAGAGCTACGAGCAGTACTTC.

For the CDR3, the DNA is TGTGCCAGCAGCTTGCTGGGACTAGCGGGAGTGGTCCGCTCCTACAATGAGCAGTTCTTC. Translating gives CASSLLGLAGVVRSYNEQFF. This chain uses TRBV5-8 with TRBJ2-1, with TRBD2 matching over 14 bases. V was clipped by 1 base and J by 0 bases; unmatched bases: 9. Germline assignment: CDR1 SGHTS and CDR2 YDEGEE. CDR3 size: 20 residues.

The chain employs TRBV27 and TRBJ2-5, with 7 positions matching TRBD2. Germline values: CDR1 MNHEY, CDR2 SMNVEV (reference sequence). V was clipped by 8 bases and J by 3 bases; unmatched bases: 12. There are 15 residues in the CDR3. The CDR3 here is CASGRPGTTKETQYF. CDR3 bases: TGTGCCAGCGGACGACCCGGGACTACCAAAGAGACCCAGTACTTC.

This chain's CDR3 is CSASWAANPNYGYTF. The DNA for the CDR3 is TGCAGTGCTAGTTGGGCAGCAAACCCAAACTATGGCTACACCTTC. This rearrangement joins TRBV20-1 to TRBJ1-2; the D is unclear. The V gene's germline CDR1 is DFQATT and CDR2 SNEGSKA (reference sequence). CDR3 length: 15 amino acids. V was shortened by 3 bases and J by 2 bases, with 16 bases between the two germline ends.

This chain connects TRBV9 to TRBJ2-3; TRBD2 matches at 12 bases. Trimming took 1 base from V and 0 from J; bases not matched to a gene: 3. The CDR3 has 17 residues. CDR1 is SGDLS, CDR2 YYNGEE, per germline. CDR3 protein: CASSVSGLAGSTDTQYF. DNA for the CDR3: TGTGCCAGCAGCGTAAGTGGACTAGCGGGGAGCACAGATACGCAGTATTTT.

This clone was detected a few times. The chain uses TRBV7-2 and TRBJ2-5, with 9 bases aligning to TRBD1. There are 16 residues in the CDR3. Germline V gene data show CDR1 as SGHTA and CDR2 as FQGNSA. With V trimmed by 1 base and J by 5 bases, 8 bases remained unmatched. The CDR3 sequence is CASSLGGQGGWETQYF. For the CDR3, the DNA is TGTGCCAGCAGCTTAGGGGGACAGGGAGGTTGGGAGACCCAGTACTTC.

This clone has just a few counts. The chain joins TRBV10-2 to TRBJ2-5; 7 bases match TRBD2. In germline, CDR1 is WSHSY, CDR2 SAAADI. The ends lost 8 bases at V and 5 bases at J; junction bases unmatched: 8. This CDR3 is built from 13 residues. CDR3 DNA: TGCGCCAGCCATTCGGGAGCGGGGGAGACCCAGTACTTC. This sequence encodes CASHSGAGETQYF.

The chain has TRBV6-5 and TRBJ1-3; no definite D call. The germline CDR1 and CDR2 sequences are MNHEY and SVGAGI. The V end lost 6 bases, the J end lost 1 base, and 10 bases lay between the germline ends. CDR3 size: 14 residues. CDR3 region: CASRRRESGNTIYF. The CDR3 nucleotides are TGTGCCAGCAGAAGGAGGGAATCTGGAAACACCATATATTTT.

This chain links TRBV7-6 with TRBJ1-3; unclear D gene. Deletions cut 0 bases from V and 4 bases from J, with 16 bases between. Germline lookup yields CDR1 SGHVS and CDR2 FNYEAQ. The CDR3 extends over 17 amino acids. The CDR3 nucleotides are TGTGCCAGCAGCTTAGCTCGGAGGCAGCGAGCGGGAAACACCATATATTTT. Protein sequence: CASSLARRQRAGNTIYF.